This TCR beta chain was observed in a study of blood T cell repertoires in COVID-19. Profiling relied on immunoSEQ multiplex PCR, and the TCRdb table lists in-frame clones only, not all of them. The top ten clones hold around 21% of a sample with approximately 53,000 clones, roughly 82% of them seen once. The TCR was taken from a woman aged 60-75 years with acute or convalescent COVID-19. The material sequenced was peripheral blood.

Here the CDR3 reads CASSFTGVEKLFF. The CDR3 region has the DNA TGTGCCAGCAGTTTTACAGGGGTTGAAAAACTGTTTTTT. The chain combines TRBV27 with TRBJ1-4; TRBD1 agrees at 7 bases. Trimming removed 3 bases from V and 7 bases from J; junction bases left unmatched: 2. This CDR3 is built from 13 residues. Germline CDR1 and CDR2: MNHEY and SMNVEV (reference sequence).